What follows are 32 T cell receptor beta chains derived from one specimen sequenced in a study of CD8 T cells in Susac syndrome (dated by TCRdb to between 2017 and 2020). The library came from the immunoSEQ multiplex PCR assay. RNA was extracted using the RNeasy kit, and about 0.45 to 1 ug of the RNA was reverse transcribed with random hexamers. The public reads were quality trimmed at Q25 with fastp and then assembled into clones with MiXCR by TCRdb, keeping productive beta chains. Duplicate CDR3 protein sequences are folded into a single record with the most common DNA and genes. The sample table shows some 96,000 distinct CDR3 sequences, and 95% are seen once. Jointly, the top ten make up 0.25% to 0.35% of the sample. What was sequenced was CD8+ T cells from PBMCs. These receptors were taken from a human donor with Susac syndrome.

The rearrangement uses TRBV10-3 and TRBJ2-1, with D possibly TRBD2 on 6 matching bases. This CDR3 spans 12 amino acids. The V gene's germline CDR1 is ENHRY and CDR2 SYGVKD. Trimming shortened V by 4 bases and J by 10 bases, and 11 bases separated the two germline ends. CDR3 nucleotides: TGTGCCATCAGTGTCGGCGGGACGGAGCAGTTCTTC. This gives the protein CAISVGGTEQFF.

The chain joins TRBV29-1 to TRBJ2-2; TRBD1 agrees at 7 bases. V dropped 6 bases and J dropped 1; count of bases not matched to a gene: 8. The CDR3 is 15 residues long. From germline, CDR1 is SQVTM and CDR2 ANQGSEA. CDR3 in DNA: TGCAGCGTACGCGCCAGACAGGGGAACACCGGGGAGCTGTTTTTT. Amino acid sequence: CSVRARQGNTGELFF.

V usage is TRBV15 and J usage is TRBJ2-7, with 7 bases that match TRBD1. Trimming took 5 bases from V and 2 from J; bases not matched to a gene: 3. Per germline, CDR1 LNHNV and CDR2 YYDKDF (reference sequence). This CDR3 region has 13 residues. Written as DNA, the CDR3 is TGTGCCACCAGCGAGGGACAGACCTACGAGCAGTACTTC. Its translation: CATSEGQTYEQYF.

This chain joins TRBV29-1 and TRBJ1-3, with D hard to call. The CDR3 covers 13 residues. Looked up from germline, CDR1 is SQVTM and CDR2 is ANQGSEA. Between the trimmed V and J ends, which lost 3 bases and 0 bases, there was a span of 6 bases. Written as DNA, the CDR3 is TGCAGCGTTGAGCGGGGCTCTGGAAACACCATATATTTT. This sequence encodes CSVERGSGNTIYF.

CDR3 residues: CASRGQGNYGYTF. CDR3 nucleotides: TGTGCCAGCCGGGGACAGGGCAACTATGGCTACACCTTC. V and J are TRBV27 and TRBJ1-2; 9 positions match TRBD1. Germline V CDR1 and CDR2: MNHEY, SMNVEV (reference sequence). The CDR3 consists of 13 residues. Germline trimming cut 8 bases from V and 2 bases from J; bases unmatched to any gene: 3.

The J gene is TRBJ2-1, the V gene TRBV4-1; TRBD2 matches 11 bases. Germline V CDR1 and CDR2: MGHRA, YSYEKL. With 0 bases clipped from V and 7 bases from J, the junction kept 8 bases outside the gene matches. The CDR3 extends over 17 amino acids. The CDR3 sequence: CASSQDASGRPANEQFF. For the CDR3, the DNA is TGCGCCAGCAGCCAAGATGCTAGCGGGAGGCCAGCAAATGAGCAGTTCTTC.

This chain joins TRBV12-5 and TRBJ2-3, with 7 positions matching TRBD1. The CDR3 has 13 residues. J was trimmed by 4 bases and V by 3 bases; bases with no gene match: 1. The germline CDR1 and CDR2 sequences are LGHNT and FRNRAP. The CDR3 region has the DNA TGTGCTAGTGGTTTCGGGACAGCAGATACGCAGTATTTT. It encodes CASGFGTADTQYF.

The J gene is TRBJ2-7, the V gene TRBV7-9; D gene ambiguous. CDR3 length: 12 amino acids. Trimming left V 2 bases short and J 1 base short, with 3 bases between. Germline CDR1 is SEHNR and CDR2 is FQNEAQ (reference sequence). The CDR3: CASSLRSYEQYF. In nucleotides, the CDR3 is TGTGCCAGCAGCTTAAGGTCCTACGAGCAGTACTTC.

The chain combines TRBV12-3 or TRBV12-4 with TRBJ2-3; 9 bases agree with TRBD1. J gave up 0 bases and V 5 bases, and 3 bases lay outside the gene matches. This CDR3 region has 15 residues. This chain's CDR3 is CASSTGTGSTDTQYF. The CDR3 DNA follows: TGTGCCAGCAGTACCGGGACAGGGAGCACAGATACGCAGTATTTT.

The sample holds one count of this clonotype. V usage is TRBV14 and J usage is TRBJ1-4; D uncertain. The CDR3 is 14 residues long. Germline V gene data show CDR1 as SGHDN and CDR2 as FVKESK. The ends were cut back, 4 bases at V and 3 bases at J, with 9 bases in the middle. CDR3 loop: CASSRRGPNEKLFF. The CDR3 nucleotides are TGTGCCAGCAGCCGTCGCGGGCCTAATGAAAAACTGTTTTTT. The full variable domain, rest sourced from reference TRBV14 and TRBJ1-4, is EAGVTQFPSHSVIEKGQTVTLRCDPISGHDNLYWYRRVMGKEIKFLLHFVKESKQDESGMPNNRFLAERTGGTYSTLKVQPAELEDSGVYFCASSRRGPNEKLFFGSGTQLSVL.

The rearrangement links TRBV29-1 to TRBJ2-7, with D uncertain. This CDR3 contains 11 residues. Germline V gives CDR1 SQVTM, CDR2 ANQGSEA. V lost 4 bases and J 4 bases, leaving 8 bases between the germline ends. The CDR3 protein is CSVVLFYEQYF. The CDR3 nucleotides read TGCAGCGTTGTTTTATTTTACGAGCAGTACTTC.

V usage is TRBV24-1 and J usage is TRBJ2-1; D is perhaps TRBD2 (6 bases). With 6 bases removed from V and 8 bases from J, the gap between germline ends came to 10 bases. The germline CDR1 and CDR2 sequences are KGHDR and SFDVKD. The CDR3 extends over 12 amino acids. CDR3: CATSRGDDEQFF. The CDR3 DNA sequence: TGTGCCACCAGTCGCGGGGATGATGAGCAGTTCTTC.

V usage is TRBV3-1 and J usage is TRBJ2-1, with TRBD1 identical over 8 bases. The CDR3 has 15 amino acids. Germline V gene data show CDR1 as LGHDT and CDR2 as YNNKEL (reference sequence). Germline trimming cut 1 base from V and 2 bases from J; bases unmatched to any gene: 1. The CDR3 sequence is CASSQGQGPYNEQFF. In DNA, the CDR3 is TGTGCCAGCAGCCAAGGACAGGGGCCCTACAATGAGCAGTTCTTC.

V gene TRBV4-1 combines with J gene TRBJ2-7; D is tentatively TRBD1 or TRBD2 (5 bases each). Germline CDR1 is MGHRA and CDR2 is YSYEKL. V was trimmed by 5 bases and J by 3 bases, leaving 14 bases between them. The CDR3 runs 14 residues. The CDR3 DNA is TGCGCCAGCAGCTACCGGGGCGATCACTACGAGCAGTACTTC. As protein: CASSYRGDHYEQYF.

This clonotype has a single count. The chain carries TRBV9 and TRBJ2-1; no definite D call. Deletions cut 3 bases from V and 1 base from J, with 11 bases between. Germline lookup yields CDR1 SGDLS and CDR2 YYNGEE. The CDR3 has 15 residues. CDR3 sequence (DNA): TGTGCCAGCAGCGCCCTCCCATCGTCCTACAATGAGCAGTTCTTC. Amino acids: CASSALPSSYNEQFF.

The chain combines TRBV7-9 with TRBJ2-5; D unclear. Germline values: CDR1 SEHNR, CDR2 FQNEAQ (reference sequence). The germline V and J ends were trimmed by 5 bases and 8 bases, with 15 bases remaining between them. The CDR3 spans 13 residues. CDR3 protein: CASSPPSEKTQYF. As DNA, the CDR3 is TGTGCCAGCAGCCCCCCCTCCGAGAAAACCCAGTACTTC. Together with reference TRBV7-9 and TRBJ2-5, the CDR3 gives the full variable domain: DTGVSQNPRHKITKRGQNVTFRCDPISEHNRLYWYRQTLGQGPEFLTYFQNEAQLEKSRLLSDRFSAERPKGSFSTLEIQRTEQGDSAMYLCASSPPSEKTQYFGPGTRLLVL.

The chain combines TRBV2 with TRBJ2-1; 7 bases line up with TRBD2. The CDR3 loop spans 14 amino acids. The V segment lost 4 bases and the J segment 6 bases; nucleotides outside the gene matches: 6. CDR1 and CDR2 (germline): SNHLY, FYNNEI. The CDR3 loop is CASSGSTSANEQFF. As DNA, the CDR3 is TGTGCCAGCAGTGGTAGTACTAGCGCCAATGAGCAGTTCTTC. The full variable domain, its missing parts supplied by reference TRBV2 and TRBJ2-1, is EPEVTQTPSHQVTQMGQEVILRCVPISNHLYFYWYRQILGQKVEFLVSFYNNEISEKSEIFDDQFSVERPDGSNFTLKIRSTKLEDSAMYFCASSGSTSANEQFFGPGTRLTVL.

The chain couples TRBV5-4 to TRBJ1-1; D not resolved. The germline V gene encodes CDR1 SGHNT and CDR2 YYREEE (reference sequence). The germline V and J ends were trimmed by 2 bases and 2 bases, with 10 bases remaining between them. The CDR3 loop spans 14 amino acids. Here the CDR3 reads CASSLPGLNTEAFF. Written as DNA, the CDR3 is TGTGCCAGCAGCTTACCGGGCCTTAACACTGAAGCTTTCTTT.

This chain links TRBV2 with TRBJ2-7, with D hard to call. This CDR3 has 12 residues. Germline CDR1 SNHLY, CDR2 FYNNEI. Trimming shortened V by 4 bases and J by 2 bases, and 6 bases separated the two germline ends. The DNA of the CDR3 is TGTGCCAGCAGTGTAAATACCTACGAGCAGTACTTC. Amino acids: CASSVNTYEQYF.

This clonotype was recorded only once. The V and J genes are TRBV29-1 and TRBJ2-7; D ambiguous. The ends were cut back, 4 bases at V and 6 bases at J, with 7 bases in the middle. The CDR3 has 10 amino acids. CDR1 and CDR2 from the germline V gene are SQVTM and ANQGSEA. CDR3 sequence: CSVVAREQYF. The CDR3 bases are TGCAGCGTTGTTGCCCGCGAGCAGTACTTC.

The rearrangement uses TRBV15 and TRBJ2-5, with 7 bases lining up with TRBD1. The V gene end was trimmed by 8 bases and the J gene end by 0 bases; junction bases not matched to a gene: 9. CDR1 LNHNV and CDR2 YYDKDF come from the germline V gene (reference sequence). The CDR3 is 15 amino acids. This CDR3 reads CATAMTGIYQETQYF. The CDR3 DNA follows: TGTGCCACCGCTATGACAGGGATTTACCAAGAGACCCAGTACTTC.

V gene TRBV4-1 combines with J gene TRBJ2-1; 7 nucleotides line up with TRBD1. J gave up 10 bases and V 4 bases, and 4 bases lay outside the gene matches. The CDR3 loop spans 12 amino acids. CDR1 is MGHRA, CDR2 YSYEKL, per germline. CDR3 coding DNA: TGCGCCAGCAGCCCGACAGGGATCGAGCAGTTCTTC. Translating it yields CASSPTGIEQFF.

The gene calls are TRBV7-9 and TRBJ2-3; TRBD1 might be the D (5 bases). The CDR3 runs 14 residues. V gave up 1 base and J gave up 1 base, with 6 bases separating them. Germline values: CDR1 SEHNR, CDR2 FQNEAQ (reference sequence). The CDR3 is CASSLVGGTDTQYF. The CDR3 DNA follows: TGTGCCAGCAGCTTAGTAGGGGGCACAGATACGCAGTATTTT.

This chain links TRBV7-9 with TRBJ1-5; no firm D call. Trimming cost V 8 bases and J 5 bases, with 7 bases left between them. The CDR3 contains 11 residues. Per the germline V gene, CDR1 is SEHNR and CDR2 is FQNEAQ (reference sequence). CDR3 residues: CASGPDQPQHF. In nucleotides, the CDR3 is TGTGCCAGCGGCCCCGATCAGCCCCAGCATTTT.

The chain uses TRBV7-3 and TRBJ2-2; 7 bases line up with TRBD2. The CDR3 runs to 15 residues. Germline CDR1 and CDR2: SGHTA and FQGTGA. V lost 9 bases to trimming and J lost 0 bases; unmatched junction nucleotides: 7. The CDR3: CASSTGTTNTGELFF. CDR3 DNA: TGTGCCAGTTCCACCGGGACTACGAACACCGGGGAGCTGTTTTTT.

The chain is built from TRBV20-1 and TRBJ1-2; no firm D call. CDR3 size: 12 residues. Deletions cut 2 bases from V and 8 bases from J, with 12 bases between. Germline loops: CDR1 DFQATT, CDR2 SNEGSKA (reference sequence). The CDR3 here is CSARWGDGGYTF. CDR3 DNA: TGCAGTGCTAGATGGGGTGATGGGGGCTACACCTTC.

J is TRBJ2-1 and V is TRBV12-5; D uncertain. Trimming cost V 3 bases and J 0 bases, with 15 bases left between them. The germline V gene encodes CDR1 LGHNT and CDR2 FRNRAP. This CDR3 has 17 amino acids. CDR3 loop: CASGLGLALSSYNEQFF. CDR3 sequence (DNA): TGTGCTAGTGGTTTAGGGTTAGCTCTGAGCTCCTACAATGAGCAGTTCTTC. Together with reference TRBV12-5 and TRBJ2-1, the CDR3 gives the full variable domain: DARVTQTPRHKVTEMGQEVTMRCQPILGHNTVFWYRQTMMQGLELLAYFRNRAPLDDSGMPKDRFSAEMPDATLATLKIQPSEPRDSAVYFCASGLGLALSSYNEQFFGPGTRLTVL.

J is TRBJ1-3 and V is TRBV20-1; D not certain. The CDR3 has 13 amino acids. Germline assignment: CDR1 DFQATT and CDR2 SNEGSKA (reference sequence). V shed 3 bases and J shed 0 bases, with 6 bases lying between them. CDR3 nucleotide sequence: TGCAGTGCTAGTTGGGCCTCTGGAAACACCATATATTTT. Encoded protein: CSASWASGNTIYF.

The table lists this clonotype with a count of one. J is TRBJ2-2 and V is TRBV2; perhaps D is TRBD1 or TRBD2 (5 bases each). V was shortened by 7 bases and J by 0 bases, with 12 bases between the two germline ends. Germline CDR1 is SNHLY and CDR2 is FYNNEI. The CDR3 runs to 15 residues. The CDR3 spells CASTPGRPNTGELFF. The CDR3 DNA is TGTGCCAGCACCCCGGGACGACCGAACACCGGGGAGCTGTTTTTT.

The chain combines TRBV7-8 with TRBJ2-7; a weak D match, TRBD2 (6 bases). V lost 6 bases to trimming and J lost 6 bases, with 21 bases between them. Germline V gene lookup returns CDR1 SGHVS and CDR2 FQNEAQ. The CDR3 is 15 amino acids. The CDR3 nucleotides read TGTGCCAGCAGTCTCAGTAGCGGATTGTCTTCCGAGCAGTACTTC. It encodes CASSLSSGLSSEQYF.

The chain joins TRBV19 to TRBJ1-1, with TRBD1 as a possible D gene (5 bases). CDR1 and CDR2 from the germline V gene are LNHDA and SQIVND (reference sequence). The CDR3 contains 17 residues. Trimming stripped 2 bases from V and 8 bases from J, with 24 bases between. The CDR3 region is CASSIPASPSRGNEAFF. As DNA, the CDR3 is TGTGCCAGTAGTATACCTGCCAGCCCGTCCCGGGGGAACGAAGCTTTCTTT.

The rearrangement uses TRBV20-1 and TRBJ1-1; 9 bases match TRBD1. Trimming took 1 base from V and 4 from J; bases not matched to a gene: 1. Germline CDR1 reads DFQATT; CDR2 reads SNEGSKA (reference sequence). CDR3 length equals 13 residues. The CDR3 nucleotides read TGCAGTGCTAGAGGGGACAGGGTCACTGAAGCTTTCTTT. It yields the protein CSARGDRVTEAFF.